This T cell receptor beta chain was sequenced during a study of OX40 agonist ivuxolimab in advanced cancers. Turning to the overall study: Ivuxolimab, which targeted the costimulatory receptor OX40 (CD134), was an agonistic, fully human IgG2 monoclonal antibody. The paper reports the monotherapy dose-escalation portion (N ≈ 52 patients) of the phase I ivuxolimab trial. Intravenous ivuxolimab was administered to patients every 2 weeks at six dose levels: 0.01, 0.1, 0.3, 1.5, 3 and 10 mg/kg. Patients were allowed to have had prior anti-PD-1, anti-PD-L1 or anti-CTLA-4 therapy, and roughly two fifths of the dose-escalation patients had been treated with checkpoint inhibitors. Peripheral TCRbeta sequencing was intended to test whether TCR sequence diversity was altered and clonal T-cell expansion was caused by ivuxolimab. In the dose-escalation cohort, around 80% of patients were male, and the mean age was 60 years with a range of roughly 20 to 85. Of the roughly 52 dose-escalation patients, hepatocellular carcinoma was present in about 20, melanoma in approximately 15, renal cell carcinoma in 9 and head and neck cancer in 9. Partial responses occurred in three dose-escalation patients, of whom one had hepatocellular carcinoma and two had cutaneous melanoma.

Broad study findings and their caveats: Low levels of normalized T-cell clonal expansion were also seen in some patients who did not respond. At doses from 0.1 to 3.0 mg/kg, clonal expansion was seen in both CD4+ and CD8+ blood T cells between baseline and week 6. Partial responders in the 0.1-3.0 mg/kg groups had among the lowest normalized peripheral clonal expansion, especially among CD8+ T cells. On average, CD8+ T cells showed more expanded clones than CD4+ T cells after ivuxolimab. Antigen specificity was not determined for the clonally expanded peripheral T cells.

The trial excluded patients who had a history of autoimmune disease or who were on systemic immunosuppression. Peripheral blood for TCR sequencing was drawn from every dose cohort at baseline, at cycle 4 day 1 and at cycle 7 day 1. The samples were drawn from a first-in-human, open-label, multicenter phase I dose-escalation trial of ivuxolimab. Adults with locally advanced or metastatic melanoma, renal cell, hepatocellular, or head and neck squamous cell carcinoma were enrolled in the trial. Before TCR sequencing, CD4+ and CD8+ T cells were separately sorted from peripheral blood. As encoded in the germline V gene, CDR1 is MNHEY while CDR2 is SVGAGI. V is reduced by 7 bases and J by 1 base, leaving a spacing of 10 bases between them. The CDR3 goes from the cysteine to the phenylalanine over 13 residues. Only the CDR3 DNA stays, 39 bases, in frame from base 1. For sequencing of the TCRbeta CDR3 region, genomic DNA was extracted from the sorted cells. The immunoSEQ Assay was used to sequence the TCRbeta CDR3 regions. This immuneACCESS table, as held by TCRdb, lists in-frame sequences with V and J called but not all clones. Of the missing ones, under half trace to an unresolved V gene in checked studies; the others have no known cause. The sample table records just over 60,000 clones; about nine tenths of these occur just once. More than 15% of the sample comes from the top ten.

As for this clone: Its antigen target is currently unknown. No much larger clonotype is one base removed from it; base qualities were not supplied.

This TCR was sampled from an adult with an advanced solid tumor such as melanoma, head and neck, liver or kidney cancer. The sequence is built from TRBV6-5 and TRBJ1-1; the D gene identity is not certain. The sample was CD4+ or CD8+ T cells sorted from blood, taken in a trial of the OX40 agonist ivuxolimab. The CDR3 reads CASTRHENTEAFF. The nucleotide sequence is TGTGCCAGCACCAGACACGAGAACACTGAAGCTTTCTTT.